Below, 17 T cell receptor beta chains from the same sample are listed, as sequenced in a study of cytomegalovirus exposure and HLA in healthy donors. The primer mix had 60 Vbeta and 13 Jbeta primers. Assay: immunoSEQ multiplex PCR; the TCRdb copy retains only in-frame clones and omits some. There are 150,000 to 200,000 clones in the sample; 77% occur only once, and 1.5% to 2% lies in the top ten. Sample: PBMCs. These receptors were taken from a woman in her 30s in good health and CMV-seronegative.

V gene TRBV5-1 combines with J gene TRBJ2-2; the match to TRBD1 covers 7 bases. The CDR3 consists of 16 residues. Germline lookup yields CDR1 SGHRS and CDR2 YFSETQ. V was clipped by 3 bases and J by 1 base; unmatched bases: 6. CDR3 region: CASSSKRQGNTGELFF. DNA of the CDR3: TGCGCCAGCAGCTCCAAAAGACAGGGGAACACCGGGGAGCTGTTTTTT.

DNA for the CDR3: TGTGCCATCAGTGAGCTAGCGGGGGACTCGGAGCTGTTTTTT. Translating gives CAISELAGDSELFF. The chain joins TRBV10-3 to TRBJ2-2; TRBD2 agrees at 10 bases. Trimming at V came to 2 bases and at J to 10 bases, leaving 4 bases not matched to a gene. This CDR3 contains 14 residues. Germline V gives CDR1 ENHRY, CDR2 SYGVKD.

The chain employs TRBV19 and TRBJ1-2; possibly TRBD1 for D (5 bases). CDR1 and CDR2 (germline): LNHDA, SQIVND (reference sequence). The length of the CDR3 is 14 residues. V lost 6 bases to trimming and J lost 3 bases, with 14 bases between them. In DNA, the CDR3 is TGTGCCAGTAGCATCAGGGATGGAGACTATGGCTACACCTTC. Translating gives CASSIRDGDYGYTF.

The chain carries TRBV6-5 and TRBJ2-1, with D possibly matching TRBD2 (5 bases). Germline assignment: CDR1 MNHEY and CDR2 SVGAGI. CDR3 length: 13 amino acids. V lost 5 bases and J lost 7, with 12 bases in between. Written as DNA, the CDR3 is TGTGCCAGCAGTGCTGCGGGTCAGAATGAGCAGTTCTTC. As protein: CASSAAGQNEQFF.

This chain's CDR3 is CASSPGTRPEAFF. CDR3 in DNA: TGTGCCAGCAGCCCAGGAACCCGTCCTGAAGCTTTCTTT. The chain recombines TRBV9 with TRBJ1-1; D is ambiguous. CDR3 length: 13 residues. Germline V CDR1 and CDR2: SGDLS, YYNGEE. Trimming took off 4 bases at V and 6 bases at J, with 13 bases between the two ends.

This chain uses TRBV7-3 with TRBJ2-5; TRBD2 matches 13 bases. The CDR3 is made up of 18 amino acids. V lost 5 bases, J lost 2 bases, and 11 bases stayed unmatched. From germline, CDR1 is SGHTA and CDR2 FQGTGA. CDR3 amino acids: CASSPFPGTSGEQETQYF. The CDR3 coding sequence is TGTGCCAGCAGCCCCTTCCCTGGGACTAGCGGGGAACAAGAGACCCAGTACTTC. The full variable domain, with the rest looked up from reference TRBV7-3 and TRBJ2-5, is GAGVSQTPSNKVTEKGKYVELRCDPISGHTALYWYRQSLGQGPEFLIYFQGTGAADDSGLPNDRFFAVRPEGSVSTLKIQRTERGDSAVYLCASSPFPGTSGEQETQYFGPGTRLLVL.

The genes are TRBV6-1 and TRBJ1-2, with 8 bases lining up with TRBD1. Germline lookup yields CDR1 MNHNS and CDR2 SASEGT. The CDR3 runs to 15 residues. V lost 0 bases and J lost 7; bases outside the gene matches: 7. CDR3 coding DNA: TGTGCCAGCAGTGAAGCCGACAGGGGTCTTTCTGGCTACACCTTC. Protein product: CASSEADRGLSGYTF.

CDR3: CASSFNTYEQYF. The CDR3 DNA is TGTGCCAGCAGTTTTAACACCTACGAGCAGTACTTC. V is TRBV28 and J is TRBJ2-7; D unresolved. The CDR3 extends over 12 amino acids. Per the germline V gene, CDR1 is MDHEN and CDR2 is SYDVKM. V lost 3 bases to trimming and J lost 2 bases, with 5 bases between them.

This sequence joins TRBV18 and TRBJ1-4; weak D call: TRBD1 (5 bases). The CDR3 runs 16 residues. The germline gives CDR1 KGHSH, CDR2 LQKENI. The ends were cut back, 3 bases at V and 6 bases at J, with 17 bases in the middle. The DNA of the CDR3 is TGTGCCAGCTCACCGGCCCCGGGGAGGGGCGATGAAAAACTGTTTTTT. Translating it yields CASSPAPGRGDEKLFF.

In its sample, this clone was seen a few times. This chain connects TRBV5-1 to TRBJ1-1; 7 positions match TRBD1. The CDR3 is 13 residues long. Germline CDR1 is SGHRS and CDR2 is YFSETQ. Germline trimming cut 2 bases from V and 4 bases from J; bases unmatched to any gene: 2. CDR3 residues: CASSLQGTTEAFF. As DNA, the CDR3 is TGCGCCAGCAGCTTACAGGGGACCACTGAAGCTTTCTTT. Full variable domain (remainder filled in from reference TRBV5-1 and TRBJ1-1): KAGVTQTPRYLIKTRGQQVTLSCSPISGHRSVSWYQQTPGQGLQFLFEYFSETQRNKGNFPGRFSGRQFSNSRSEMNVSTLELGDSALYLCASSLQGTTEAFFGQGTRLTVV.

The genes are TRBV10-2 and TRBJ2-1; D uncertain. The CDR3 has 14 amino acids. Trimming pared 5 bases from V and 0 bases from J, leaving 8 bases between. Germline values: CDR1 WSHSY, CDR2 SAAADI. This CDR3 is CASSRVLSYNEQFF. CDR3 nucleotide sequence: TGCGCCAGCAGTCGGGTTCTCTCCTACAATGAGCAGTTCTTC.

The chain carries TRBV25-1 and TRBJ1-1; a possible D gene is TRBD1 (5 bases). CDR3 length equals 14 residues. The germline gives CDR1 MGHDK, CDR2 SYGVNS. V was cut by 7 bases and J by 0 bases, with 12 bases left in between. CDR3 sequence (DNA): TGTGCCAGCACAAAAACAGGACTGAACACTGAAGCTTTCTTT. It yields the protein CASTKTGLNTEAFF.

This chain links TRBV10-3 with TRBJ1-2; 8 bases are shared with TRBD1. The germline CDR1 and CDR2 sequences are ENHRY and SYGVKD. J lost 5 bases, V lost 2 bases, and 4 bases had no gene match. This CDR3 spans 14 amino acids. The CDR3 nucleotides are TGTGCCATCAGTGAGAGCGGGACAGGTTATGGCTACACCTTC. It translates to CAISESGTGYGYTF.

The V call is TRBV15, the J call TRBJ2-3; D remains unclear. Germline V lookup: CDR1 LNHNV, CDR2 YYDKDF (reference sequence). CDR3 length: 15 residues. V was trimmed by 0 bases and J by 0 bases, leaving 7 bases between them. The CDR3 coding sequence is TGTGCCACCAGCAGAGATGGCCGTAGCACAGATACGCAGTATTTT. It encodes CATSRDGRSTDTQYF.

The chain joins TRBV30 to TRBJ2-1, with 11 positions matching TRBD2. Germline values: CDR1 GTSNPN, CDR2 SVGIG (reference sequence). V dropped 3 bases and J dropped 0; count of bases not matched to a gene: 4. The length of the CDR3 is 16 residues. The CDR3, as DNA: TGTGCCTGGAGGGGACTAGCGGAAGGCTCCTACAATGAGCAGTTCTTC. Its protein is CAWRGLAEGSYNEQFF.

This chain joins TRBV6-6 and TRBJ1-3, with no clear D. From germline, CDR1 is MNHNY and CDR2 SVGAGI (reference sequence). The CDR3 is 15 residues long. Trimming cost V 5 bases and J 0 bases, with 11 bases left between them. The CDR3 reads CASSPGLNSGNTIYF. CDR3 DNA: TGTGCCAGCAGTCCGGGTCTCAACTCTGGAAACACCATATATTTT.

The V and J genes are TRBV2 and TRBJ2-7; D might be TRBD1 (6 bases). CDR1 is SNHLY, CDR2 FYNNEI, per germline. The V and J ends lost 7 bases and 3 bases respectively, with 19 bases between them. The CDR3 runs to 15 residues. CDR3 protein: CASTRTQGRSYEQYF. CDR3 nucleotide sequence: TGTGCCAGCACAAGAACACAGGGTAGGAGCTACGAGCAGTACTTC.